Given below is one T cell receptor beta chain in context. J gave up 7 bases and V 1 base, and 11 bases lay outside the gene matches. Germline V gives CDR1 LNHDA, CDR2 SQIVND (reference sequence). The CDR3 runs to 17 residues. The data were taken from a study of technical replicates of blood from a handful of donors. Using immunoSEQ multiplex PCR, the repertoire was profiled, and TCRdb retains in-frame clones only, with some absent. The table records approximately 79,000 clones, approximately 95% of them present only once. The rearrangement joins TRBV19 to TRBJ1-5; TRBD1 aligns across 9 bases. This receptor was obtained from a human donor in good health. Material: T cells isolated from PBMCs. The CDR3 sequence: CASSIVFWGTGSQPQHF. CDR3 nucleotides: TGTGCCAGTAGTATAGTATTTTGGGGGACAGGGTCCCAGCCCCAGCATTTT.